The sequence of this T cell receptor (beta chain) was determined in a study of cytomegalovirus exposure and HLA in healthy donors. Study context: An early data release held 79 million or so unique TCRs from HLA-typed donors.

As to this clone: As yet, its antigen is unknown.

60 Vbeta and 13 Jbeta primers were used in PCR. Only in-frame clones appear in the TCRdb table, and some are missing; sequencing was by immunoSEQ multiplex PCR. This table has 130,000 to 150,000 clones, less than 65% appearing once. This CDR3 spans 14 amino acids. Per germline, CDR1 MDHEN and CDR2 SYDVKM. Trimming cost V 4 bases and J 8 bases; bases outside gene matches: 10. All donors participated as healthy donors of bone marrow. Study-wide findings and caveats: The analysis excluded some indistinguishable V segments, including TRBV6-2 and TRBV6-3. Later work showed greater clonal expansion in HLA-associated TCR beta chains than in equally common others.

Sequencing input: PBMCs. J is TRBJ1-2 and V is TRBV28; 7 nucleotides align to TRBD1. The clonotype comes from a woman between 25 and 40 years old in good health and CMV-seropositive. Here the CDR3 reads CASSSLNRGDGYTF. The CDR3 coding sequence is TGTGCCAGCAGTTCCCTTAACAGGGGTGACGGCTACACCTTC.